This T cell receptor beta chain originates from a study of T-cell memory formation after mild COVID-19. Overall study context: Clusters were largely donor specific.

TCRdb itself ran the 5' RACE reads through MiXCR, one entry per CDR3 protein. The sample lists about 320,000 distinct CDR3 sequences; approximately 15% were seen once. As regards this clonotype: The target antigen is unknown.

V was clipped by 6 bases and J by 2 bases, with 12 bases between them. The length of the CDR3 is 14 residues. Per the germline V gene, CDR1 is SGHTA and CDR2 is FQGTGA. Study-wide points: The finding that pre-infection memory included some responding clones suggested that cross-reactive memory joined. Whereas later expanders leaned CD4+, clones contracting day 15 to 85 showed a balanced CD4/CD8 makeup. Clones that contracted clustered mainly in CM and EM if CD4+ and in EMRA if CD8+.

Specimen: PBMCs or a T cell subset sorted from them (not recorded which). This receptor was obtained from a young man who had mild COVID-19 (a few samples of this study predate the infection). Cell type and time point are not known. The chain combines TRBV7-3 with TRBJ2-3; no reliable D call. CDR3 region: CASSSSGDTDTQYF. In DNA form, the CDR3 reads TGTGCCAGCAGTTCATCTGGGGACACAGATACGCAGTATTTT.